This entry lists 17 T cell receptor beta chains sequenced from one sample in a study of shared clonotypes between healthy human individuals. Clones were read by immunoSEQ multiplex PCR, and TCRdb kept only the in-frame ones, dropping some. The repertoire holds millions of clones, with approximately 90% as singletons. The sequencing input was naive CD4+ T cells sorted from blood. Subset of the sample: CD45RA+ positively selected. The receptor set was obtained from a young man in good health.

This clone was counted a few times. The chain carries TRBV30 and TRBJ1-4; D is ambiguous. The length of the CDR3 is 15 residues. Germline values: CDR1 GTSNPN, CDR2 SVGIG (reference sequence). Trimming left V 3 bases short and J 5 bases short, with 16 bases between. The CDR3 bases are TGTGCCTGGAGAGGCCGTGGGCCACTCAATGAAAAACTGTTTTTT. This translates into CAWRGRGPLNEKLFF.

The rearrangement joins TRBV25-1 to TRBJ1-1; TRBD1 is a possible D gene (6 bases). CDR1 is MGHDK, CDR2 SYGVNS, per germline. V gave up 6 bases and J gave up 7 bases, with 18 bases separating them. The length of the CDR3 is 14 residues. The chain's CDR3 is CASRGAGTLVEAFF. Written as DNA, the CDR3 is TGTGCCAGCAGGGGAGCCGGGACATTGGTTGAAGCTTTCTTT.

This clone is a singleton in its sample. This rearrangement joins TRBV19 to TRBJ2-7; 8 bases line up with TRBD1. J lost 4 bases, V lost 4 bases, and 6 bases had no gene match. This CDR3 contains 14 residues. Germline V gene sequence: CDR1 LNHDA, CDR2 SQIVND (reference sequence). Here the CDR3 reads CASSRSGGFYEQYF. The CDR3 nucleotides read TGTGCCAGTAGTAGGTCAGGGGGCTTTTACGAGCAGTACTTC. Looking up the rest from reference TRBV19 and TRBJ2-7 gives the full variable domain: DGGITQSPKYLFRKEGQNVTLSCEQNLNHDAMYWYRQDPGQGLRLIYYSQIVNDFQKGDIAEGYSVSREKKESFPLTVTSAQKNPTAFYLCASSRSGGFYEQYFGPGTRLTVT.

This clone showed up just once. J is TRBJ2-5 and V is TRBV6-4; TRBD2 is a possible D gene (7 bases). The germline gives CDR1 MRHNA, CDR2 SNTAGT. V lost 6 bases to trimming and J lost 1 base, with 15 bases between them. This CDR3 region has 15 residues. The CDR3: CASSDTGGPQETQYF. The CDR3 coding sequence is TGTGCCAGCAGCGACACGGGGGGCCCCCAAGAGACCCAGTACTTC.

Details on this clone: The identical CDR3 is also encoded by other nucleotide sequences in the sample. The chain carries TRBV9 and TRBJ2-2; D remains unclear. The CDR3 has 12 amino acids. From germline, CDR1 is SGDLS and CDR2 YYNGEE. V lost 2 bases, J lost 2 bases, and 1 base lay in between. The CDR3 loop is CASSVNTGELFF. The CDR3 coding sequence is TGTGCCAGCAGCGTTAACACCGGGGAGCTGTTTTTT. Supplemented by reference TRBV9 and TRBJ2-2, the full variable domain reads DSGVTQTPKHLITATGQRVTLRCSPRSGDLSVYWYQQSLDQGLQFLIQYYNGEERAKGNILERFSAQQFPDLHSELNLSSLELGDSALYFCASSVNTGELFFGEGSRLTVL.

This rearrangement joins TRBV5-1 to TRBJ2-1, with D possibly being TRBD1 (6 bases). In germline, CDR1 is SGHRS, CDR2 YFSETQ. Trimming took 4 bases from V and 2 from J, leaving 10 bases between them. The CDR3 runs 14 residues. CDR3 bases: TGCGCCAGCAGCGATAACAGGGCCTACAATGAGCAGTTCTTC. Translated, it gives CASSDNRAYNEQFF.

V gene TRBV11-1 combines with J gene TRBJ2-7; 10 bases match TRBD2. V shed 4 bases, J shed 3 bases, and the junction held 3 bases outside the gene matches. The CDR3 has 14 amino acids. Germline V CDR1 and CDR2: SGHAT, FQDESV (reference sequence). The CDR3 loop reads CASSSQRGGYEQYF. CDR3 sequence (DNA): TGTGCCAGCAGCTCCCAGCGGGGGGGCTACGAGCAGTACTTC.

This sequence joins TRBV6-1 and TRBJ2-5; D possibly corresponds to TRBD2 (7 bases). CDR3 length: 14 residues. Germline lookup yields CDR1 MNHNS and CDR2 SASEGT. Trimming stripped 10 bases from V and 4 bases from J, with 19 bases between. CDR3 sequence (DNA): TGTGCCATCTCCAAAGGGGGGGGGAGAGAGACCCAGTACTTC. It translates to CAISKGGGRETQYF.

J is TRBJ1-2 and V is TRBV7-9; 7 positions agree with TRBD1. The CDR3 extends over 16 amino acids. J lost 2 bases, V lost 4 bases, and 10 bases had no gene match. The germline CDR1 and CDR2 sequences are SEHNR and FQNEAQ (reference sequence). As DNA, the CDR3 is TGTGCCAGCAGCTCCCGTTGGGACAGCGAAAACTATGGCTACACCTTC. Translated, it gives CASSSRWDSENYGYTF.

The CDR3 region has the DNA TGTGCCAGCGGACGAGCGGGAGCCCCACCAGATACGCAGTATTTT. Its protein product is CASGRAGAPPDTQYF. The V gene is TRBV6-4, the J gene TRBJ2-3; 8 nucleotides line up with TRBD2. The V gene end was trimmed by 8 bases and the J gene end by 4 bases; junction bases not matched to a gene: 11. The CDR3 loop spans 15 amino acids. In germline, CDR1 is MRHNA, CDR2 SNTAGT.

The V call is TRBV28, the J call TRBJ2-6, with TRBD1 identical over 9 bases. Germline V CDR1 and CDR2: MDHEN, SYDVKM. This CDR3 has 19 residues. Trimming at V came to 3 bases and at J to 1 base, leaving 10 bases not matched to a gene. CDR3 amino acids: CASSFGRLDRGSGANVLTF. CDR3 nucleotide sequence: TGTGCCAGCAGTTTTGGTCGACTAGACAGGGGGTCTGGGGCCAACGTCCTGACTTTC.

Turning to this clone: This CDR3 is also generated by other DNA sequences in the sample. The chain combines TRBV30 with TRBJ1-2; the D gene is possibly TRBD1 (6 bases). V lost 0 bases and J lost 2, with 10 bases in between. Germline lookup yields CDR1 GTSNPN and CDR2 SVGIG (reference sequence). The CDR3 has 14 amino acids. The CDR3 DNA is TGTGCCTGGAGTGTACGGCAGGGGAACTATGGCTACACCTTC. Translation gives CAWSVRQGNYGYTF.

The rearrangement links TRBV5-4 to TRBJ1-2, with unresolved D. The CDR3 consists of 13 residues. Deletions cut 1 base from V and 8 bases from J, with 12 bases between. Germline-derived CDR1 and CDR2 are SGHNT and YYREEE (reference sequence). DNA of the CDR3: TGTGCCAGCAGCTTGAACCATTTCGGCGGCTACACCTTC. This sequence encodes CASSLNHFGGYTF.

V gene TRBV2 combines with J gene TRBJ1-2, with a possible D match to TRBD1 (6 bases). V was clipped by 1 base and J by 4 bases, with 10 bases between them. There are 14 residues in the CDR3. CDR1 and CDR2 from the germline V gene are SNHLY and FYNNEI. CDR3 nucleotides: TGTGCCAGCAGTGAAGAAGAGGGGGGCTATGGCTACACCTTC. Amino acids: CASSEEEGGYGYTF. The full variable domain, its missing parts supplied by reference TRBV2 and TRBJ1-2, is EPEVTQTPSHQVTQMGQEVILRCVPISNHLYFYWYRQILGQKVEFLVSFYNNEISEKSEIFDDQFSVERPDGSNFTLKIRSTKLEDSAMYFCASSEEEGGYGYTFGSGTRLTVV.

In this sample, this clone turned up once. The chain joins TRBV6-5 to TRBJ1-5, with 7 bases aligning to TRBD1. After removal of 0 bases from V and 0 bases from J, the junction contained 2 bases not matched to a gene. Per the germline V gene, CDR1 is MNHEY and CDR2 is SVGAGI. This CDR3 contains 16 residues. CDR3 loop: CASSYSGQASNQPQHF. The CDR3, as DNA: TGTGCCAGCAGTTACTCCGGACAGGCTAGCAATCAGCCCCAGCATTTT.

The chain employs TRBV2 and TRBJ2-5, with D possibly TRBD2 on 5 matching bases. Deletions cut 7 bases from V and 5 bases from J, with 11 bases between. Germline values: CDR1 SNHLY, CDR2 FYNNEI. The CDR3 has 12 amino acids. For the CDR3, the DNA is TGTGCCAGCACTATGGTAGCGGAGACCCAGTACTTC. Amino acids: CASTMVAETQYF.

This chain links TRBV18 with TRBJ2-7; D uncertain. The germline V and J ends were trimmed by 0 bases and 6 bases, with 12 bases remaining between them. CDR3 length: 14 amino acids. Per the germline V gene, CDR1 is KGHSH and CDR2 is LQKENI. The CDR3 loop is CASSPPVSGPEQYF. The CDR3 coding sequence is TGTGCCAGCTCACCACCGGTTTCTGGGCCCGAGCAGTACTTC. The entire variable domain, with the rest obtained from reference TRBV18 and TRBJ2-7, is as follows: NAGVMQNPRHLVRRRGQEARLRCSPMKGHSHVYWYRQLPEEGLKFMVYLQKENIIDESGMPKERFSAEFPKEGPSILRIQQVVRGDSAAYFCASSPPVSGPEQYFGPGTRLTVT.